The 14 T cell receptor beta chains reported below all come from one sample, sequenced in a study of identical twins. TCRdb itself ran the 5' RACE reads through MiXCR, one entry per CDR3 protein. Among over 200,000 distinct CDR3 sequences listed, roughly a tenth were seen once. The sequencing sample was made of memory T cells sorted from blood. Every receptor here comes from a man aged 45 to 65 in good health.

The chain is built from TRBV14 and TRBJ2-5; tentatively, D is TRBD1 (5 bases). Germline V gives CDR1 SGHDN, CDR2 FVKESK. V was pared by 1 base and J by 2 bases, with 14 bases between. CDR3 length equals 16 residues. In nucleotides, the CDR3 is TGTGCCAGCAGCCAAGGGCGCGGTGCAGGGCAAGAGACCCAGTACTTC. This codes for CASSQGRGAGQETQYF.

The chain uses TRBV7-2 and TRBJ2-3, with 7 bases that match TRBD1. This CDR3 has 14 amino acids. V shed 5 bases, J shed 2 bases, and the junction held 4 bases outside the gene matches. The V gene's germline CDR1 is SGHTA and CDR2 FQGNSA. The CDR3, as DNA: TGTGCCAGCAGCGCACAGGGGTTCACAGATACGCAGTATTTT. Translated: CASSAQGFTDTQYF. Based on the CDR3 plus reference TRBV7-2 and TRBJ2-3, the full variable domain is GAGVSQSPSNKVTEKGKDVELRCDPISGHTALYWYRQSLGQGLEFLIYFQGNSAPDKSGLPSDRFSAERTGGSVSTLTIQRTQQEDSAVYLCASSAQGFTDTQYFGPGTRLTVL.

Many counts were recorded for this clonotype. The V call is TRBV15, the J call TRBJ2-2; D perhaps matches TRBD1 (6 bases). V dropped 2 bases and J dropped 6 bases, with 7 bases sitting between them. Germline V gene lookup returns CDR1 LNHNV and CDR2 YYDKDF (reference sequence). The CDR3 spans 13 residues. The CDR3 sequence is CATSRQGSGELFF. The CDR3 coding sequence is TGTGCCACCAGCAGACAGGGGTCCGGGGAGCTGTTTTTT.

There are many counts of this clonotype. The CDR3 loop reads CASSLGPASSGNTIYF. The CDR3 bases are TGCGCCAGCAGCTTGGGTCCAGCTAGCTCTGGAAACACCATATATTTT. The rearrangement uses TRBV5-1 and TRBJ1-3, with unresolved D. The V end lost 0 bases, the J end lost 0 bases, and 10 bases lay between the germline ends. The CDR3 is 16 residues long. Germline CDR1 SGHRS, CDR2 YFSETQ.

The chain couples TRBV20-1 to TRBJ1-1; D not resolved. Germline V lookup: CDR1 DFQATT, CDR2 SNEGSKA (reference sequence). The length of the CDR3 is 14 residues. V was cut by 2 bases and J by 0 bases, with 10 bases left in between. Written as DNA, the CDR3 is TGCAGTGCTAGACCGGGTCATATGAACACTGAAGCTTTCTTT. It codes for CSARPGHMNTEAFF.

The CDR3 reads CASGERELYEQYF. CDR3 DNA sequence: TGTGCCAGCGGGGAGAGGGAGCTTTACGAGCAGTACTTC. This sequence joins TRBV2 and TRBJ2-7; weak D call: TRBD2 (5 bases). CDR1 and CDR2 (germline): SNHLY, FYNNEI. There are 13 residues in the CDR3. The V end lost 8 bases, the J end lost 4 bases, and 15 bases lay between the germline ends.

The chain employs TRBV24-1 and TRBJ2-1, with 8 bases matching TRBD1. CDR3 length: 15 amino acids. Germline lookup yields CDR1 KGHDR and CDR2 SFDVKD. J gave up 5 bases and V 5 bases, and 7 bases lay outside the gene matches. The CDR3 is CATSVLDRDNNEQFF. For the CDR3, the DNA is TGTGCCACCAGTGTCTTGGACAGGGATAACAATGAGCAGTTCTTC.

In this sample, this clonotype turned up a few times. V gene TRBV11-2 combines with J gene TRBJ2-1; 12 bases fit TRBD2. J gave up 8 bases and V 5 bases, and 10 bases lay outside the gene matches. The CDR3 has 16 amino acids. Germline V gives CDR1 SGHAT, CDR2 FQNNGV. The CDR3 region is CASSRLAGGRGDEQFF. CDR3 nucleotide sequence: TGTGCCAGCAGCCGTCTAGCGGGGGGGCGAGGGGATGAGCAGTTCTTC.

This clonotype was seen more than once but under ten times. The V gene is TRBV2, the J gene TRBJ2-3; D remains ambiguous. In germline, CDR1 is SNHLY, CDR2 FYNNEI. The CDR3 length is 13 residues. V was pared by 11 bases and J by 1 base, with 13 bases between. Written as DNA, the CDR3 is TGTGCCCGAAACACCAAACGCACAGATACGCAGTATTTT. It is translated as CARNTKRTDTQYF.

This clonotype was observed at least ten times. This chain connects TRBV5-1 to TRBJ2-5; 9 bases match TRBD1. The CDR3 loop spans 14 amino acids. The V gene end was trimmed by 4 bases and the J gene end by 3 bases; junction bases not matched to a gene: 4. Germline-derived CDR1 and CDR2 are SGHRS and YFSETQ. The CDR3 loop reads CASSGGQGKETQYF. The CDR3, as DNA: TGCGCCAGCAGCGGGGGACAGGGTAAAGAGACCCAGTACTTC.

This clonotype was recorded many times. The chain joins TRBV9 to TRBJ2-3; D is uncertain. Trimming removed 2 bases at V and 0 bases at J, with 10 bases between. The germline V gene has CDR1 SGDLS and CDR2 YYNGEE. The CDR3 sequence is 15 residues long. CDR3 nucleotide sequence: TGTGCCAGCAGCGTCGTATGGGGTAGCACAGATACGCAGTATTTT. Protein product: CASSVVWGSTDTQYF.

The table lists this clonotype with many counts. The chain joins TRBV24-1 to TRBJ2-7; 8 bases map to TRBD1. The CDR3 spans 12 residues. CDR1 and CDR2 (germline): KGHDR, SFDVKD. V shed 10 bases, J shed 5 bases, and the junction held 6 bases outside the gene matches. This CDR3 is CATGTGSNEQYF. DNA of the CDR3: TGTGCCACGGGGACAGGTTCCAACGAGCAGTACTTC.

This clonotype was observed a handful of times. The V gene is TRBV20-1, the J gene TRBJ1-6; D is ambiguous. V shed 3 bases and J shed 7 bases, with 10 bases lying between them. The CDR3 loop spans 13 amino acids. Germline loops: CDR1 DFQATT, CDR2 SNEGSKA (reference sequence). The CDR3 sequence is CSASREGNSPLHF. The CDR3 DNA follows: TGCAGTGCTAGTCGGGAGGGAAATTCACCCCTCCACTTT.

The chain links TRBV18 to TRBJ2-7; a possible D gene is TRBD1 (5 bases). The germline gives CDR1 KGHSH, CDR2 LQKENI. This CDR3 region has 15 residues. The V and J ends lost 2 bases and 4 bases respectively, with 15 bases between them. In DNA form, the CDR3 reads TGTGCCAGCTCACCAGGGGCAGCCATAGGGTACGAGCAGTACTTC. This sequence encodes CASSPGAAIGYEQYF. Full variable domain (missing parts from reference TRBV18 and TRBJ2-7): NAGVMQNPRHLVRRRGQEARLRCSPMKGHSHVYWYRQLPEEGLKFMVYLQKENIIDESGMPKERFSAEFPKEGPSILRIQQVVRGDSAAYFCASSPGAAIGYEQYFGPGTRLTVT.